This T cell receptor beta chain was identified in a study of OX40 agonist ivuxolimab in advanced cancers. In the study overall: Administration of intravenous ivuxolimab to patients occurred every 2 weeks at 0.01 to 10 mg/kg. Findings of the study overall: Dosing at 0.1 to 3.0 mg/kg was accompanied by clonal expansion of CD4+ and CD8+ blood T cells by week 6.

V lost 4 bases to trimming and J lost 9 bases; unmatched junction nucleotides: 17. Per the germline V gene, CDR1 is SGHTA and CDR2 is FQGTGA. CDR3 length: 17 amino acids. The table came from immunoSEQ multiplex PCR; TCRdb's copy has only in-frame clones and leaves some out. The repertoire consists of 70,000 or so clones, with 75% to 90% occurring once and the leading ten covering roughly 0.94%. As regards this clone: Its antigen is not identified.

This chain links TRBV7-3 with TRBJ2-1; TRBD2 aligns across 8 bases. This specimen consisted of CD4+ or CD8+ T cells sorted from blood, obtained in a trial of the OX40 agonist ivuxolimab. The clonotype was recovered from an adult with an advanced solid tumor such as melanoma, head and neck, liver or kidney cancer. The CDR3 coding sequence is TGTGCCAGCAGCTCCCACTCTATAGCGGGGCAGAGGGTTGAGCAGTTCTTC. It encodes CASSSHSIAGQRVEQFF.